Listed here are 12 T cell receptor beta chains from one sample, sequenced in a study of monozygotic twins with inflammatory bowel disease. No DNA is given; TCRdb re-called the 5' RACE reads and lists each CDR3 protein once. The sample holds under 350,000 distinct CDR3 sequences. Sequencing was carried out using blood. The receptors were sampled from a human donor with ulcerative colitis or Crohn's disease, or a healthy co-twin of an affected twin (not recorded which).

The chain employs TRBV20-1 and TRBJ2-7. The CDR3 is 11 residues long. The germline V gene has CDR1 DFQATT and CDR2 SNEGSKA (reference sequence). CDR3 amino acids: CSARGSYEQYF.

This chain links TRBV27 with TRBJ2-6; TCRdb reports TRBD1, a call that lacks DNA to check it against. Germline V gene lookup returns CDR1 MNHEY and CDR2 SMNVEV (reference sequence). CDR3 size: 17 residues. CDR3 loop: CASTISTGVAGANVLTF.

The V and J genes are TRBV18 and TRBJ2-7; the D call of TRBD2 rests on TCRdb alone, since no DNA is present to check it. The CDR3 has 16 residues. Germline V gives CDR1 KGHSH, CDR2 LQKENI. CDR3 sequence reads: CASSQTITSGTSVQYF.

The chain couples TRBV2 to TRBJ2-3; the TCRdb call, TRBD1, lacks DNA for checking. The CDR3 contains 11 residues. CDR1 and CDR2 from the germline V gene are SNHLY and FYNNEI. CDR3 in amino acids: CASTGANTQYF.

The chain couples TRBV6-1 to TRBJ2-3; the TRBD1 assignment by TCRdb is unverifiable without DNA. Germline V gene data show CDR1 as MNHNS and CDR2 as SASEGT. This CDR3 contains 17 residues. This chain's CDR3 is CASRGLGQNPLTDTQYF.

The chain combines TRBV5-1 with TRBJ1-3; TCRdb outputs TRBD1, but without DNA this stays unchecked. Germline V gives CDR1 SGHRS, CDR2 YFSETQ. The CDR3 is 15 amino acids. CDR3 sequence: CASSFTGVGGNTIYF.

The chain couples TRBV6-4 to TRBJ2-1; TCRdb gives TRBD2 as the D gene, but with no DNA this cannot be confirmed. The germline V gene encodes CDR1 MRHNA and CDR2 SNTAGT. There are 16 residues in the CDR3. The CDR3 sequence is CASSDYSGRSNNEQFF.

The chain uses TRBV19 and TRBJ1-1. Looked up from germline, CDR1 is LNHDA and CDR2 is SQIVND (reference sequence). This CDR3 has 14 residues. CDR3 region: CASRFGLGNTEAFF.

The rearrangement joins TRBV27 to TRBJ2-2; there is no DNA to check the TCRdb D call of TRBD1. The germline gives CDR1 MNHEY, CDR2 SMNVEV (reference sequence). CDR3 length: 18 amino acids. CDR3: CASSSPLGRDSYTGELFF.

This chain connects TRBV28 to TRBJ2-5; TCRdb designates TRBD2, a call that cannot be tested without DNA. CDR1 and CDR2 (germline): MDHEN, SYDVKM. The CDR3 extends over 14 amino acids. The CDR3 loop reads CASSFLREQETQYF.

The genes are TRBV5-1 and TRBJ2-7; with no DNA, the TCRdb D assignment of TRBD1 cannot be verified. CDR1 is SGHRS, CDR2 YFSETQ, per germline. The CDR3 covers 15 residues. The CDR3 sequence: CASSPSGESSYEQYF.

The chain joins TRBV5-4 to TRBJ1-5; TCRdb reports TRBD1, a call that lacks DNA to check it against. The CDR3 sequence is 17 residues long. Per the germline V gene, CDR1 is SGHNT and CDR2 is YYREEE (reference sequence). CDR3 residues: CASSRTGDGFSNQPQHF.